This T cell receptor beta chain was profiled in a study of blood T cell repertoires in COVID-19. Measured with immunoSEQ multiplex PCR; TCRdb has only the in-frame clones, and not every one. The sample consists of roughly 250,000 clones, approximately 88% of them appearing once. Adults between about 18 and 89 years of age took part from some 25 US areas. Cohort assignment relied on participant-reported clinical history. The CDR3 is 12 residues long. V shed 5 bases and J shed 3 bases, with 4 bases lying between them. From germline, CDR1 is SGHVS and CDR2 FQNEAQ. This chain uses TRBV7-8 with TRBJ2-2; D is ambiguous. The source of this sequence is a middle-aged woman with acute COVID-19. Material for sequencing was PBMCs or T cells enriched from blood (not recorded which). The DNA of the CDR3 is TGTGCCAGCAGCCCTCACACCGGGGAGCTGTTTTTT. It is translated as CASSPHTGELFF.